The 23 T cell receptor beta chains in this list originate from one sample, sequenced in a study of T cell responses to AZD1222 COVID-19 vaccine. Repertoires were generated with immunoSEQ multiplex PCR, while TCRdb's copy carries only in-frame clones and drops some. The sample has over 150,000 clones; approximately 90% are singletons. Sequenced here: peripheral blood, sampled on day 0 of AZD1222 vaccination. These receptors came from an adult in good health.

The chain joins TRBV3-1 (or the pseudogene TRBV3-2) to TRBJ1-4; D remains unclear. The V end was cut by 4 bases, the J end by 2 bases, with 11 bases between. The CDR3 contains 15 residues. The germline gives CDR1 LGHDT, CDR2 YNNKEL (reference sequence). The CDR3 reads CASSPLSSTNEKLFF. Here the CDR3 DNA reads TGTGCCAGCAGCCCCCTCAGTAGCACTAATGAAAAACTGTTTTTT.

The V and J genes are TRBV5-1 and TRBJ1-1, with D perhaps matching TRBD1 (6 bases). Trimming removed 1 base from V and 2 bases from J, with 12 bases in between. This CDR3 has 15 amino acids. Germline CDR1 is SGHRS and CDR2 is YFSETQ. CDR3 sequence: CASSLLPTGNTEAFF. The DNA of the CDR3 is TGCGCCAGCAGCTTGTTACCGACAGGCAACACTGAAGCTTTCTTT.

This clone was recorded only once. The V and J genes are TRBV3-1 (or the pseudogene TRBV3-2) and TRBJ1-6, with 8 bases lining up with TRBD1. The CDR3 sequence is 16 residues long. Germline-derived CDR1 and CDR2 are LGHDT and YNNKEL (reference sequence). With V trimmed by 4 bases and J by 9 bases, 11 bases remained unmatched. Written as DNA, the CDR3 is TGTGCCAGCAGCCCGTACGACAGGGGTCGAGGTTCACCCCTCCACTTT. Protein product: CASSPYDRGRGSPLHF.

The chain recombines TRBV7-2 with TRBJ1-1, with D uncertain. The CDR3 spans 15 residues. The germline V and J ends were trimmed by 1 base and 1 base, with 10 bases remaining between them. Per the germline V gene, CDR1 is SGHTA and CDR2 is FQGNSA. The CDR3 DNA follows: TGTGCCAGCAGCTTAGGGATTTGGCAGAACACTGAAGCTTTCTTT. As protein: CASSLGIWQNTEAFF.

The CDR3 reads CASSPPRGGGGYTF. The CDR3 DNA follows: TGTGCCAGCAGCCCCCCGAGGGGGGGCGGCGGCTACACCTTC. The genes are TRBV11-2 and TRBJ1-2, with D possibly being TRBD1 (6 bases). Trimming stripped 5 bases from V and 8 bases from J, with 18 bases between. The CDR3 totals 14 residues. Germline V gene sequence: CDR1 SGHAT, CDR2 FQNNGV.

The V gene is TRBV4-1, the J gene TRBJ2-7; 9 nucleotides align to TRBD1. V trimming: 1 base; J trimming: 2 bases; junction bases outside the gene matches: 9. The CDR3 runs 17 residues. The V gene's germline CDR1 is MGHRA and CDR2 YSYEKL. The CDR3 region has the DNA TGCGCCAGCAGCCAAGCCTTCGGACAGGGGACTACCTACGAGCAGTACTTC. This sequence encodes CASSQAFGQGTTYEQYF.

The chain combines TRBV5-4 with TRBJ1-1, with D unclear. The CDR3 has 11 residues. Trimming took 4 bases from V and 1 from J, leaving 2 bases between them. Germline V CDR1 and CDR2: SGHNT, YYREEE (reference sequence). CDR3 sequence: CASSQNTEAFF. The CDR3 bases are TGTGCCAGCAGCCAGAACACTGAAGCTTTCTTT.

The chain couples TRBV9 to TRBJ2-2; D possibly corresponds to TRBD1 (5 bases). This CDR3 comprises 14 residues. CDR1 is SGDLS and CDR2 is YYNGEE in the germline V gene. The V gene lost 4 bases and the J gene lost 7 bases, with 14 bases spanning the gap. The CDR3 DNA is TGTGCCAGCAGCCAACAGGTGGGGAACGGGGAGCTGTTTTTT. Protein product: CASSQQVGNGELFF.

The chain carries TRBV21-1 and TRBJ2-5; TRBD2 reflects the table's D call only, with no check against the DNA. TRBV21-1 is a documented pseudogene. This CDR3 is 16 amino acids long. CDR3 in DNA: TGTGCCAGCAGCAATGAGCGGGAGGGCCGGGGGGAGACCCAGTACTTC. Its protein is CASSNEREGRGETQYF.

The chain employs TRBV29-1 and TRBJ1-3; unclear D gene. This CDR3 spans 14 amino acids. Trimming stripped 0 bases from V and 2 bases from J, with 8 bases between. Germline CDR1 reads SQVTM; CDR2 reads ANQGSEA. The CDR3 DNA follows: TGCAGCGTTGAAGATGGGAACGCTGGAAACACCATATATTTT. This translates into CSVEDGNAGNTIYF.

The chain joins TRBV19 to TRBJ1-6, with D maybe TRBD1 (6 bases). Germline V gives CDR1 LNHDA, CDR2 SQIVND (reference sequence). The length of the CDR3 is 14 residues. The V and J ends lost 1 base and 10 bases respectively, with 11 bases between them. The CDR3 nucleotides read TGTGCCAGTAGTATAGGGGGGGCAGAATCACCCCTCCACTTT. Translated: CASSIGGAESPLHF.

This chain connects TRBV6-5 to TRBJ1-5; maybe TRBD1 (5 bases). The CDR3 runs to 15 residues. Deletions cut 5 bases from V and 4 bases from J, with 15 bases between. Germline loops: CDR1 MNHEY, CDR2 SVGAGI. CDR3 DNA: TGTGCCAGCAGTCCCCAGGGAAGCCTGAATCAGCCCCAGCATTTT. Protein: CASSPQGSLNQPQHF.

The chain joins TRBV2 to TRBJ2-5; 12 bases fit TRBD2. The CDR3 totals 14 residues. Looked up from germline, CDR1 is SNHLY and CDR2 is FYNNEI. The V and J ends lost 5 bases and 4 bases, in that order; junction bases with no gene match: 2. CDR3 sequence: CASSPGLAGETQYF. DNA of the CDR3: TGTGCCAGCAGTCCGGGACTAGCGGGAGAGACCCAGTACTTC.

The chain employs TRBV11-2 and TRBJ1-2; D possibly corresponds to TRBD1 (5 bases). The CDR3 consists of 12 residues. In germline, CDR1 is SGHAT, CDR2 FQNNGV. The ends were cut back, 2 bases at V and 7 bases at J, with 8 bases in the middle. The CDR3 here is CASSLQGLGYTF. The CDR3 DNA reads TGTGCCAGCAGCTTACAGGGTCTTGGCTACACCTTC.

V gene TRBV7-3 combines with J gene TRBJ2-1; the match to TRBD2 covers 10 bases. CDR1 is SGHTA, CDR2 FQGTGA, per germline. The ends lost 3 bases at V and 3 bases at J; junction bases unmatched: 2. The CDR3 loop spans 15 amino acids. CDR3 DNA sequence: TGTGCCAGCAGCTTCCGGACTAGCGGCTACAATGAGCAGTTCTTC. It yields the protein CASSFRTSGYNEQFF.

J is TRBJ2-1 and V is TRBV19, with TRBD2 identical over 13 bases. V dropped 9 bases and J dropped 6; count of bases not matched to a gene: 17. The V gene's germline CDR1 is LNHDA and CDR2 SQIVND (reference sequence). The CDR3 spans 18 residues. The chain's CDR3 is CARGGGTSGNGFLNEQFF. The CDR3 nucleotides read TGTGCCAGAGGGGGAGGGACTAGCGGGAACGGCTTCCTCAATGAGCAGTTCTTC.

This clone was counted a few times. The chain couples TRBV12-3 or TRBV12-4 to TRBJ2-7; no clear D. This CDR3 comprises 12 residues. Trimming took 3 bases from V and 2 from J, leaving 5 bases between them. The DNA for the CDR3 is TGTGCCAGCAGTTTTGGGACCTACGAGCAGTACTTC. Its protein is CASSFGTYEQYF.

The CDR3 sequence is CASSYDGNTEAFF. The CDR3 DNA is TGCGCCAGCAGTTACGACGGCAACACTGAAGCTTTCTTT. This sequence joins TRBV5-1 and TRBJ1-1; D not resolved. The CDR3 is 13 amino acids. V was shortened by 5 bases and J by 2 bases, with 10 bases between the two germline ends. Germline values: CDR1 SGHRS, CDR2 YFSETQ.

Only one count was recorded for this clone. J is TRBJ1-1 and V is TRBV6-5; 8 bases are shared with TRBD1. The CDR3 is 13 residues long. Germline values: CDR1 MNHEY, CDR2 SVGAGI. V lost 10 bases, J lost 4 bases, and 8 bases stayed unmatched. The CDR3 here is CATLTGTGTEAFF. The CDR3 nucleotides read TGTGCCACCCTCACAGGGACAGGCACTGAAGCTTTCTTT.

J is TRBJ1-1 and V is TRBV5-5; D unclear. V lost 5 bases, J lost 3 bases, and 11 bases lay in between. This CDR3 contains 13 residues. CDR1 and CDR2 from the germline V gene are SGHKS and YYEKEE (reference sequence). The CDR3 is CASSSARYTEAFF. CDR3 coding DNA: TGTGCCAGCAGTTCCGCCCGATACACTGAAGCTTTCTTT.

The chain is built from TRBV15 and TRBJ2-2, with D possibly matching TRBD2 (6 bases). The germline gives CDR1 LNHNV, CDR2 YYDKDF (reference sequence). Trimming cost V 5 bases and J 6 bases, with 19 bases left between them. CDR3 length: 16 amino acids. The DNA of the CDR3 is TGTGCCACCAGCGGGGCTAGCGATGATTCTTCCGGGGAGCTGTTTTTT. Protein sequence: CATSGASDDSSGELFF.

The CDR3 reads CASSEGSFLVGNTIYF. The CDR3 DNA is TGTGCCAGCAGTGAAGGGTCCTTTTTGGTTGGAAACACCATATATTTT. The chain recombines TRBV2 with TRBJ1-3; the D is unclear. The V and J ends lost 1 base and 3 bases respectively, with 13 bases between them. CDR1 is SNHLY and CDR2 is FYNNEI in the germline V gene. The CDR3 is 16 residues long.

V usage is TRBV6-5 and J usage is TRBJ1-1, with D unresolved. V lost 6 bases and J lost 2, with 10 bases in between. Germline CDR1 reads MNHEY; CDR2 reads SVGAGI. The CDR3 consists of 13 residues. DNA of the CDR3: TGTGCCAGCAGCTTACAGATCAACACTGAAGCTTTCTTT. Residues: CASSLQINTEAFF.